This T cell receptor (beta chain) was profiled in a study of T cell repertoires in cytomegalovirus infection. Across the whole study: The authors relied on CMV epitopes, both recently identified HLA-C-restricted and well-studied HLA-B-restricted. Evidence of both CMV infection and a matching HLA type came from public TCR beta signatures.

Germline CDR1 is LNHDA and CDR2 is SQIVND (reference sequence). The CDR3 runs 18 residues. Trimming pared 0 bases from V and 5 bases from J, leaving 20 bases between. Notes on the study in general: The ex vivo response was dominated by HLA-C-restricted CMV-specific TCR beta clonotypes. Of the TCR beta families, the public ones yielded a cumulative frequency that identified carriers of CMV plus the relevant HLA.

Each CDR3 protein is one row after TCRdb ran MiXCR on the reads. This table holds over 250,000 distinct CDR3 sequences, roughly a fifth found once. As to this clonotype: The antigen is undetermined.

J is TRBJ2-1 and V is TRBV19; D is tentatively TRBD1 or TRBD2 (5 bases each). Material: cultured PBMCs, obtained from culture after CMV antigen stimulation. The receptor comes from a human donor in good health (CMV status not recorded). Some clones in this sample may be carry-over from other donors' samples. The CDR3 loop is CASSIDQVGGDVNNEQFF. CDR3 in DNA: TGTGCCAGTAGTATAGATCAGGTCGGTGGGGACGTCAACAATGAGCAGTTCTTC.